The entry that follows covers one T cell receptor beta chain sequence. What it recognizes is unknown. V shed 11 bases and J shed 2 bases, with 19 bases lying between them. Germline V gives CDR1 MNHEY, CDR2 SVGAGI. The CDR3 spans 15 residues. This sample was taken from a study of T cell responses to AZD1222 COVID-19 vaccine. Study-wide points: Donors were largely white British and mainly female; clonal diversity was possibly underestimated. With two AZD1222 doses given, Spike-specific TCR breadth and depth both rose. Repertoires were obtained only post-peak T cell response.

Using immunoSEQ multiplex PCR, the repertoire was profiled, and TCRdb retains in-frame clones only, with some absent. The sample consists of some 150,000 clones, 80% to 90% of them appearing once. This material consisted of peripheral blood, taken 28 days after the second AZD1222 dose. The origin of this receptor is an adult who received the AZD1222 COVID-19 vaccine. This sequence joins TRBV6-5 and TRBJ2-1, with D perhaps matching TRBD2 (7 bases). CDR3 region: CAAEGGGRPYNEQFF. The CDR3 DNA sequence: TGTGCCGCTGAGGGAGGGGGGAGGCCCTACAATGAGCAGTTCTTC.